The present TCR beta chain was sequenced within a study of PD-L1 blockade in urothelial cancer. Study-wide context: Blood was subjected to analysis at 3 weeks (second dose) and 6 weeks following treatment start. Study outcomes and limitations: Pretreatment TCR clonality in blood, when below the median, was predictive of better survival.

A spike-in of synthetic TCR analog templates was added to each PCR. TCRdb's table, derived via immunoSEQ multiplex PCR, lists solely in-frame clones and lacks some. This table holds over 70,000 clones, approximately 82% found once. Specified time point: peripheral blood 6 weeks after treatment start. The study enrolled patients with locally advanced or metastatic urothelial carcinoma. Details on this clone: Its matching antigen is unknown.

CDR3 size: 17 residues. Looked up from germline, CDR1 is SGHDN and CDR2 is FVKESK. Trimming shortened V by 0 bases and J by 10 bases, and 22 bases separated the two germline ends. The material was PBMCs, obtained around atezolizumab (anti-PD-L1) treatment. The rearrangement joins TRBV14 to TRBJ2-1; perhaps TRBD2 as D (5 bases). The sequence was obtained from a man between 65 and 85 years old with urothelial cancer. The DNA for the CDR3 is TGTGCCAGCAGCCAAGATCGGGGATTAGGCCCCCTTGGAGAGCAGTTCTTC. It is translated as CASSQDRGLGPLGEQFF.